This T cell receptor beta chain was sequenced in a study of shared clonotypes between healthy human individuals. Study observations and caveats: Clonotype sharing among donors likely depends on sequencing depth.

The V gene's germline CDR1 is LGHNA and CDR2 YNFKEQ. V shed 0 bases and J shed 3 bases, with 9 bases lying between them. This CDR3 region has 15 residues. Comment on this clone: The target antigen is unknown.

Clones were read by immunoSEQ multiplex PCR, and TCRdb kept only the in-frame ones, dropping some. The table includes some 2,500,000 clones, approximately 93% detected once. Sequencing was carried out using naive CD4+ T cells from PBMCs. Noted subset: CD45RA+ positively selected. This chain connects TRBV4-2 to TRBJ2-1, with D perhaps TRBD2 (5 bases). This receptor was identified in a man younger than 30 in good health. Some clones in this sample may be carry-over from other donors' samples. CDR3 nucleotide sequence: TGTGCCAGCAGCCAAGAGGGCCGGGACTACAATGAGCAGTTCTTC. This encodes CASSQEGRDYNEQFF.